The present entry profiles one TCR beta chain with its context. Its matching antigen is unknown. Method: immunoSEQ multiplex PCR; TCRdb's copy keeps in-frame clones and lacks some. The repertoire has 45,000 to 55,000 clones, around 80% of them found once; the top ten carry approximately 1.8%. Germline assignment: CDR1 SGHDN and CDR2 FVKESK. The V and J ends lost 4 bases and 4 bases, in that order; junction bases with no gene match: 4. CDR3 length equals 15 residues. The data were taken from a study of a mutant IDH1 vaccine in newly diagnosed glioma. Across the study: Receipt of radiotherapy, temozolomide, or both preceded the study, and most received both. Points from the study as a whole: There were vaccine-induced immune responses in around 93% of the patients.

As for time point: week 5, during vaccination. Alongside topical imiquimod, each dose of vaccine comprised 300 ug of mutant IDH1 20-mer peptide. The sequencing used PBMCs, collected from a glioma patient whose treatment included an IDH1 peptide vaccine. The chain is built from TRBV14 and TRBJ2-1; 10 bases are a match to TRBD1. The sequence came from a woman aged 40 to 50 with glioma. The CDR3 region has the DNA TGTGCCAGCAGCCGGGACAGGGGACTTTACAATGAGCAGTTCTTC. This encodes CASSRDRGLYNEQFF.